Detailed here is one TCR beta chain. The germline gives CDR1 MNHEY, CDR2 SVGEGT. V lost 2 bases, J lost 6 bases, and 11 bases lay in between. This CDR3 comprises 13 residues. This sample is drawn from a study of blood T cell repertoires in COVID-19. Study background: Both acute and convalescent COVID-19 samples were obtained from the United States, Italy and Spain. Sources were T cells, B-cell-depleted T cells, or PBMCs; the material itself was cDNA or gDNA.

The authors' processing: Nucleated cell counts were estimated from reference gene primer amplification. Profiling relied on immunoSEQ multiplex PCR, and the TCRdb table lists in-frame clones only, not all of them. The DNA gave D and trimming, while V, J and clone size come from that table. In the table there are 15,000 to 20,000 clones, approximately 92% of which are singletons. The chain combines TRBV6-2 or TRBV6-3 with TRBJ2-7, with D maybe TRBD1 (6 bases). The sequence came from a man aged 60 to 75 with active COVID-19. The sequencing input was peripheral blood. The CDR3 spells CASSYPLGGEQYF. The CDR3 coding sequence is TGTGCCAGCAGTTACCCCCTAGGGGGCGAGCAGTACTTC.